Each of the 9 T cell receptor beta chains below was sequenced from the same sample in a study of shared clonotypes between healthy human individuals. Data came from immunoSEQ multiplex PCR; TCRdb stores just in-frame clones and leaves some out. Of around 2,000,000 clones listed, less than 95% are singletons. Naive-designated CD8 cells lacked CD45RO, were positively enriched for CCR7, and omitted terminally differentiated effector memory CD45RA+ cells. Sequencing input: naive CD8+ T cells sorted from blood. The source is a young man in good health.

The chain has TRBV7-6 and TRBJ2-2, with a tentative D call TRBD1 (5 bases). The V end lost 2 bases, the J end lost 7 bases, and 11 bases lay between the germline ends. Germline assignment: CDR1 SGHVS and CDR2 FNYEAQ. This CDR3 comprises 14 residues. CDR3 sequence: CASSLRRQFGELFF. As DNA, the CDR3 is TGTGCCAGCAGCTTACGGAGACAGTTCGGGGAGCTGTTTTTT.

V usage is TRBV4-1 and J usage is TRBJ1-3; D perhaps matches TRBD1 (5 bases). Trimming pared 3 bases from V and 5 bases from J, leaving 14 bases between. CDR1 MGHRA and CDR2 YSYEKL come from the germline V gene. The CDR3 consists of 15 residues. The CDR3 here is CASSQAGQGRNTIYF. In nucleotides, the CDR3 is TGCGCCAGCAGCCAGGCGGGGCAGGGCAGAAACACCATATATTTT.

This chain links TRBV29-1 with TRBJ2-7; no clear D. This CDR3 has 13 residues. CDR1 SQVTM and CDR2 ANQGSEA come from the germline V gene. V lost 5 bases and J 1 base, leaving 12 bases between the germline ends. CDR3: CSVLGSLSYEQYF. In DNA form, the CDR3 reads TGCAGCGTTTTGGGTAGTCTATCCTACGAGCAGTACTTC.

The rearrangement links TRBV2 to TRBJ1-4; maybe TRBD1 (5 bases). The CDR3 loop spans 15 amino acids. V was clipped by 2 bases and J by 6 bases, with 13 bases between them. In germline, CDR1 is SNHLY, CDR2 FYNNEI. The CDR3 DNA reads as TGTGCCAGCAGTGAAACAGTAGGGGCTCATGAAAAACTGTTTTTT. This gives the protein CASSETVGAHEKLFF.

This clone has just one count. The chain has TRBV14 and TRBJ2-1; D is unclear. Looked up from germline, CDR1 is SGHDN and CDR2 is FVKESK. The V and J ends lost 4 bases and 5 bases respectively, with 6 bases between them. This CDR3 region has 12 residues. CDR3: CASSPSDNEQFF. In nucleotides, the CDR3 is TGTGCCAGCAGCCCCAGTGACAATGAGCAGTTCTTC.

The chain couples TRBV6-1 to TRBJ2-2, with TRBD1 matching over 11 bases. CDR3 length: 15 amino acids. Germline CDR1 MNHNS, CDR2 SASEGT. V was pared by 2 bases and J by 6 bases, with 2 bases of the junction left unmatched. CDR3 amino acids: CASSEWGQGAGELFF. CDR3 coding DNA: TGTGCCAGCAGTGAATGGGGACAGGGGGCCGGGGAGCTGTTTTTT.

The rearrangement links TRBV19 to TRBJ1-2; tentatively, D is TRBD1 (6 bases). This CDR3 is built from 13 residues. Trimming pared 7 bases from V and 4 bases from J, leaving 13 bases between. The germline V gene encodes CDR1 LNHDA and CDR2 SQIVND (reference sequence). CDR3 loop: CASTLDSLYGYTF. For the CDR3, the DNA is TGTGCCAGTACCCTGGACAGCCTCTATGGCTACACCTTC.

The rearrangement uses TRBV4-1 and TRBJ2-7; D uncertain. The V gene lost 0 bases and the J gene lost 2 bases, with 14 bases spanning the gap. In germline, CDR1 is MGHRA, CDR2 YSYEKL. The CDR3 is 16 amino acids. CDR3 nucleotides: TGCGCCAGCAGCCAAGAATTCCCCGGGCCGGCCTACGAGCAGTACTTC. This gives the protein CASSQEFPGPAYEQYF.

The V gene is TRBV7-6, the J gene TRBJ2-5; TRBD2 aligns across 7 bases. The V gene end was trimmed by 5 bases and the J gene end by 5 bases; junction bases not matched to a gene: 8. This CDR3 comprises 14 residues. Germline V gives CDR1 SGHVS, CDR2 FNYEAQ. CDR3 sequence reads: CASSEGRELETQYF. The CDR3 DNA reads as TGTGCCAGCAGCGAGGGGCGGGAGTTGGAGACCCAGTACTTC.